What follows are 31 T cell receptor beta chains derived from one specimen sequenced in a study of shared clonotypes between healthy human individuals. TCRdb keeps only in-frame clones here, not all; method: immunoSEQ multiplex PCR. The sample records roughly 1,100,000 clones, about 70% being singletons. The sequenced sample consisted of memory CD4+ T cells sorted from blood. The subset here: CD45RA-negative fraction. These receptors all stem from a man younger than 30 in good health.

Only one count was recorded for this clone. The rearrangement joins TRBV27 to TRBJ2-1; 9 bases map to TRBD2. The CDR3 covers 15 residues. J lost 7 bases, V lost 5 bases, and 9 bases had no gene match. Germline V lookup: CDR1 MNHEY, CDR2 SMNVEV (reference sequence). CDR3 protein: CASSQTRGRGNEQFF. Here the CDR3 DNA reads TGTGCCAGCAGTCAAACTCGCGGGAGGGGAAATGAGCAGTTCTTC.

This clone was found once. The chain has TRBV6-5 and TRBJ1-5; TRBD1 is a possible D gene (5 bases). This CDR3 is built from 12 residues. The V gene's germline CDR1 is MNHEY and CDR2 SVGAGI. Trimming took off 9 bases at V and 4 bases at J, with 10 bases between the two ends. This chain's CDR3 is CASQGPNQPQHF. Written as DNA, the CDR3 is TGTGCCAGTCAGGGTCCGAATCAGCCCCAGCATTTT.

The chain carries TRBV6-5 and TRBJ1-1; D may be TRBD1 (5 bases). The CDR3 runs to 16 residues. Trimming shortened V by 2 bases and J by 1 base, and 14 bases separated the two germline ends. The germline V gene encodes CDR1 MNHEY and CDR2 SVGAGI. The CDR3 spells CASSYRSGGGNTEAFF. In DNA form, the CDR3 reads TGTGCCAGCAGTTACAGGTCCGGCGGGGGGAACACTGAAGCTTTCTTT.

This chain joins TRBV28 and TRBJ2-1; tentatively, D is TRBD1 (6 bases). CDR3 length: 15 amino acids. The V end lost 2 bases, the J end lost 6 bases, and 14 bases lay between the germline ends. Germline V CDR1 and CDR2: MDHEN, SYDVKM. CDR3 DNA sequence: TGTGCCAGCAGTTTAAGGTCAACAGGGCCCAATGAGCAGTTCTTC. Protein product: CASSLRSTGPNEQFF.

The rearrangement uses TRBV6-5 and TRBJ1-1; no reliable D call. Germline V gives CDR1 MNHEY, CDR2 SVGAGI. The V and J ends lost 0 bases and 3 bases respectively, with 11 bases between them. The CDR3 runs 15 residues. CDR3 residues: CASSYSIFGDTEAFF. The CDR3 DNA follows: TGTGCCAGCAGTTACTCGATTTTCGGAGACACTGAAGCTTTCTTT.

The rearrangement links TRBV29-1 to TRBJ2-2; no clear D. The CDR3 contains 13 residues. The germline V gene encodes CDR1 SQVTM and CDR2 ANQGSEA. The V gene lost 4 bases and the J gene lost 3 bases, with 9 bases spanning the gap. The CDR3 DNA reads as TGCAGCGTTGGACATGGTGACACCGGGGAGCTGTTTTTT. This sequence encodes CSVGHGDTGELFF.

This chain uses TRBV28 with TRBJ1-5; 8 nucleotides match TRBD1. This CDR3 is 12 amino acids long. V shed 10 bases, J shed 5 bases, and the junction held 4 bases outside the gene matches. Per germline, CDR1 MDHEN and CDR2 SYDVKM. The CDR3 DNA is TGTGCCATAGGACAGGGCGATCAGCCCCAGCATTTT. This gives the protein CAIGQGDQPQHF.

The genes are TRBV4-3 and TRBJ2-2, with 9 bases aligning to TRBD2. This CDR3 is 16 amino acids long. Germline V gives CDR1 LGHNA, CDR2 YSLEER. V lost 4 bases and J lost 3; bases outside the gene matches: 6. As DNA, the CDR3 is TGCGCCAGCAGCCGAGGTAGCGGGAGTGACACCGGGGAGCTGTTTTTT. Its translation is CASSRGSGSDTGELFF.

The chain joins TRBV11-1 to TRBJ2-7, with 13 bases fitting TRBD2. CDR3 length: 15 amino acids. The V and J ends lost 5 bases and 2 bases, in that order; junction bases with no gene match: 3. Germline CDR1 reads SGHAT; CDR2 reads FQDESV (reference sequence). The CDR3 region has the DNA TGTGCCAGCAGCCGTGGACTAGCGGGGGCCTACGAGCAGTACTTC. It specifies CASSRGLAGAYEQYF. Full variable domain (remainder filled in from reference TRBV11-1 and TRBJ2-7): EAEVAQSPRYKITEKSQAVAFWCDPISGHATLYWYRQILGQGPELLVQFQDESVVDDSQLPKDRFSAERLKGVDSTLKIQPAELGDSAMYLCASSRGLAGAYEQYFGPGTRLTVT.

This chain uses TRBV7-2 with TRBJ2-4; D assignment may be TRBD1 or TRBD2 (6 bases each). This CDR3 is built from 16 residues. V shed 5 bases and J shed 0 bases, with 14 bases lying between them. Germline CDR1 SGHTA, CDR2 FQGNSA. The CDR3 DNA reads TGTGCCAGCAGCCCTACAGGGACTGTAGCCAAAAACATTCAGTACTTC. Amino acid sequence: CASSPTGTVAKNIQYF.

The V call is TRBV28, the J call TRBJ1-4; the D gene is possibly TRBD1 (6 bases). Trimming left V 3 bases short and J 8 bases short, with 16 bases between. This CDR3 is built from 15 residues. Germline CDR1 is MDHEN and CDR2 is SYDVKM. The CDR3, as DNA: TGTGCCAGCAGTTTCCCCGGGGGGCAGTCGGAAAAACTGTTTTTT. Amino acids: CASSFPGGQSEKLFF.

This clone was seen at least ten times. The same CDR3 is also encoded by other DNA sequences in this sample. The chain has TRBV2 and TRBJ1-1; TRBD1 might be the D (5 bases). Germline V lookup: CDR1 SNHLY, CDR2 FYNNEI. The CDR3 is 13 residues long. Deletions cut 6 bases from V and 4 bases from J, with 12 bases between. CDR3 residues: CASSQGEGTEAFF. The CDR3 nucleotides are TGTGCCAGCAGCCAGGGCGAGGGCACTGAAGCTTTCTTT.

The rearrangement joins TRBV5-6 to TRBJ2-3; D possibly matches TRBD1 or TRBD2 (7 bases each). Trimming took off 3 bases at V and 4 bases at J, with 12 bases between the two ends. The CDR3 runs 14 residues. Germline V lookup: CDR1 SGHDT, CDR2 YYEEEE. CDR3 nucleotides: TGTGCCAGCAGCTCCAGGGGGGGTTCAGATACGCAGTATTTT. Protein: CASSSRGGSDTQYF.

This chain joins TRBV6-6 and TRBJ1-2, with a weak D call TRBD1 (5 bases). CDR1 MNHNY and CDR2 SVGAGI come from the germline V gene (reference sequence). This CDR3 contains 15 residues. Trimming took 7 bases from V and 0 from J, leaving 15 bases between them. CDR3 nucleotides: TGTGCCAGCATCCCCCGAGGACAATCTAACTATGGCTACACCTTC. Its translation is CASIPRGQSNYGYTF.

This clone was counted only a few times. The genes are TRBV7-9 and TRBJ1-5; 9 nucleotides line up with TRBD1. CDR3 length: 15 amino acids. Per the germline V gene, CDR1 is SEHNR and CDR2 is FQNEAQ (reference sequence). With 4 bases clipped from V and 4 bases from J, the junction kept 5 bases outside the gene matches. DNA for the CDR3: TGTGCCAGCAGCTCGACGGACAGGGGAAATCAGCCCCAGCATTTT. It encodes CASSSTDRGNQPQHF.

This clone was counted ten times or more. The V call is TRBV4-1, the J call TRBJ1-5; tentatively, D is TRBD1 (6 bases). Germline V gene data show CDR1 as MGHRA and CDR2 as YSYEKL. The CDR3 covers 15 residues. Trimming removed 4 bases from V and 2 bases from J, with 12 bases in between. CDR3 bases: TGCGCCAGCAGCCTGGGGGGCCAGGGCAATCAGCCCCAGCATTTT. Its translation is CASSLGGQGNQPQHF.

The chain couples TRBV6-6 to TRBJ2-3; the match to TRBD2 covers 8 bases. The ends lost 6 bases at V and 1 base at J; junction bases unmatched: 3. Germline CDR1 is MNHNY and CDR2 is SVGAGI (reference sequence). The CDR3 sequence is 14 residues long. Here the CDR3 DNA reads TGTGCCAGCAGAGCCGGGGGGGGCACAGATACGCAGTATTTT. It specifies CASRAGGGTDTQYF.

The CDR3 here is CASSVNGDTNTEAFF. The CDR3 region has the DNA TGCGCCAGCAGCGTGAACGGTGATACGAACACTGAAGCTTTCTTT. This chain links TRBV5-1 with TRBJ1-1; D is unresolved. Looked up from germline, CDR1 is SGHRS and CDR2 is YFSETQ. The CDR3 is 15 amino acids. The V end lost 4 bases, the J end lost 1 base, and 14 bases lay between the germline ends.

The chain carries TRBV7-2 and TRBJ2-5, with 9 bases matching TRBD1. V trimming: 3 bases; J trimming: 9 bases; junction bases outside the gene matches: 8. The CDR3 totals 14 residues. Per germline, CDR1 SGHTA and CDR2 FQGNSA. The CDR3 bases are TGTGCCAGCAGCTTGGGACAGGGTGGTAGGGCCCAGTACTTC. It translates to CASSLGQGGRAQYF.

This chain joins TRBV28 and TRBJ2-5; 9 bases align to TRBD1. Germline V gene data show CDR1 as MDHEN and CDR2 as SYDVKM. V was pared by 6 bases and J by 5 bases, with 10 bases of the junction left unmatched. The CDR3 runs 15 residues. CDR3 sequence reads: CASSSTTGGSETQYF. The CDR3 region has the DNA TGTGCCAGCAGCTCTACCACAGGGGGCTCGGAGACCCAGTACTTC.

This sequence joins TRBV9 and TRBJ2-7; 8 bases are shared with TRBD1. The CDR3 runs to 15 residues. V shed 4 bases, J shed 2 bases, and the junction held 8 bases outside the gene matches. Germline loops: CDR1 SGDLS, CDR2 YYNGEE. Here the CDR3 DNA reads TGTGCCAGCAGCAGAGCCCTGGACAGGGCCTACGAGCAGTACTTC. Translated: CASSRALDRAYEQYF.

To note about this clone: The sample has other DNA sequences that encode this CDR3 too. V gene TRBV6-1 combines with J gene TRBJ2-6; the D is unclear. V was pared by 1 base and J by 0 bases, with 4 bases between. The germline CDR1 and CDR2 sequences are MNHNS and SASEGT. The CDR3 contains 15 residues. CDR3 sequence: CASSEGLSGANVLTF. In DNA form, the CDR3 reads TGTGCCAGCAGTGAAGGCCTCTCTGGGGCCAACGTCCTGACTTTC.

The chain combines TRBV30 with TRBJ1-1, with 9 bases lining up with TRBD1. CDR1 is GTSNPN and CDR2 is SVGIG in the germline V gene (reference sequence). The CDR3 is 13 amino acids. With 3 bases clipped from V and 8 bases from J, the junction kept 7 bases outside the gene matches. The CDR3 loop reads CAWRMTGGEEAFF. The CDR3 coding sequence is TGTGCCTGGAGGATGACAGGGGGGGAGGAAGCTTTCTTT. The full variable domain, completed using reference TRBV30 and TRBJ1-1, is SQTIHQWPATLVQPVGSPLSLECTVEGTSNPNLYWYRQAAGRGLQLLFYSVGIGQISSEVPQNLSASRPQDRQFILSSKKLLLSDSGFYLCAWRMTGGEEAFFGQGTRLTVV.

This clone has more than one count but fewer than ten. The chain has TRBV10-3 and TRBJ1-1; D remains ambiguous. The CDR3 runs 14 residues. V lost 3 bases and J 1 base, leaving 9 bases between the germline ends. The germline V gene encodes CDR1 ENHRY and CDR2 SYGVKD. CDR3: CAISDLSENTEAFF. The CDR3 DNA reads TGTGCCATCAGTGACCTCAGTGAGAACACTGAAGCTTTCTTT.

The chain couples TRBV7-2 to TRBJ1-2, with TRBD1 matching over 7 bases. Trimming cost V 5 bases and J 4 bases; bases outside gene matches: 4. The CDR3 consists of 13 residues. CDR1 SGHTA and CDR2 FQGNSA come from the germline V gene. DNA of the CDR3: TGTGCCAGCAGCCGACAGGGTATCTATGGCTACACCTTC. This sequence encodes CASSRQGIYGYTF.

The chain couples TRBV11-3 to TRBJ2-1; D possibly corresponds to TRBD2 (5 bases). This CDR3 contains 14 residues. Trimming stripped 3 bases from V and 7 bases from J, with 13 bases between. Germline assignment: CDR1 SGHNT and CDR2 YENEEA. The CDR3 sequence is CASSLGLPGNEQFF. CDR3 DNA: TGTGCCAGCAGCTTGGGCCTACCGGGGAATGAGCAGTTCTTC.

Concerning this clone: The same CDR3 arises from other DNA sequences in this sample as well. The chain carries TRBV18 and TRBJ2-5; D unclear. The CDR3 spans 13 residues. Germline CDR1 KGHSH, CDR2 LQKENI. The V and J ends lost 3 bases and 4 bases respectively, with 9 bases between them. The CDR3 DNA reads TGTGCCAGCTCACCGATCGGTGGAGAGACCCAGTACTTC. Protein sequence: CASSPIGGETQYF.

This chain links TRBV2 with TRBJ1-4; D not resolved. The V and J ends lost 4 bases and 4 bases respectively, with 13 bases between them. Germline CDR1 SNHLY, CDR2 FYNNEI. The CDR3 length is 15 residues. The CDR3 loop reads CASSGKGFSNEKLFF. CDR3 DNA: TGTGCCAGCAGTGGTAAAGGATTCAGTAATGAAAAACTGTTTTTT.

The table lists this clone with a few counts. V usage is TRBV6-1 and J usage is TRBJ2-7; D tentatively fits TRBD1 or TRBD2 (5 bases each). Per the germline V gene, CDR1 is MNHNS and CDR2 is SASEGT. V gave up 4 bases and J gave up 3 bases, with 19 bases separating them. The CDR3 runs to 16 residues. CDR3 DNA: TGTGCCAGCAGTGGGGGGACCGGGACGCTAGACTACGAGCAGTACTTC. This codes for CASSGGTGTLDYEQYF.

Only one count was recorded for this clone. The chain links TRBV2 to TRBJ2-1, with D hard to call. CDR1 and CDR2 (germline): SNHLY, FYNNEI. This CDR3 spans 14 amino acids. Trimming pared 8 bases from V and 0 bases from J, leaving 11 bases between. Written as DNA, the CDR3 is TGTGCCAGCCTCTCGGGTATCTCCTACAATGAGCAGTTCTTC. This encodes CASLSGISYNEQFF.

The chain employs TRBV1 and TRBJ2-1; the table's D call of TRBD2 was not tested on the DNA. TRBV1 is tagged as a pseudogene. The CDR3 has 18 amino acids. In nucleotides, the CDR3 is TGCACCAGCAGCCCCGTCGGGGTAGAAGCGGGACCCTACAATGAGCAGTTCTTC. Its protein product is CTSSPVGVEAGPYNEQFF.